This TCR beta chain was captured by sequencing in a study of T cell responses to AZD1222 COVID-19 vaccine. TCRdb's copy holds only in-frame clones and misses some; the assay was immunoSEQ multiplex PCR. The sample records roughly 120,000 clones, 86% being singletons. As regards this clone: As yet, its antigen is unknown.

General observations from the study: Epitopes outside B.1.351 and B.1.1.7 mutated regions reportedly drew nearly half of spike TCRs. Most donors were white British and more were female, and clonal diversity was possibly underestimated.

Germline V gives CDR1 MGHRA, CDR2 YSYEKL. This CDR3 is 15 amino acids long. The trim removed 5 bases at V and 3 bases at J, leaving 1 base unmatched. Pooling was applied to second doses at about 4 or about 12 weeks. The source is an adult who received the AZD1222 COVID-19 vaccine. The gene calls are TRBV4-1 and TRBJ2-3, with 14 bases fitting TRBD2. This specimen was peripheral blood, taken 28 days after the second AZD1222 dose. The CDR3 reads CASSWTSGGTDTQYF. CDR3 coding DNA: TGCGCCAGCAGCTGGACTAGCGGGGGGACAGATACGCAGTATTTT.